The clone carrying this T cell receptor beta chain showed up just once. The antigen is undetermined. A multiplex PCR was run with 60 Vbeta primers and 13 Jbeta primers. Assay: immunoSEQ multiplex PCR; the TCRdb copy retains only in-frame clones and omits some. The sample lists roughly 120,000 clones, about two thirds occurring once. These data originate in a study of cytomegalovirus exposure and HLA in healthy donors. Study-wide background: Genotyping showed roughly 83% of 300 to 450 donors falling in the Caucasian-associated ancestry cluster.

The germline CDR1 and CDR2 sequences are LNHDA and SQIVND (reference sequence). This CDR3 spans 14 amino acids. The germline V and J ends were trimmed by 4 bases and 3 bases, with 12 bases remaining between them. Study-level results: Roughly even sequencing depth across donors was the assumption behind the presence/absence analyses.

The material sequenced was PBMCs. V and J are TRBV19 and TRBJ1-2; TRBD1 might be the D (5 bases). This TCR was recovered from a woman aged 70-85 years in good health and CMV-seropositive. The CDR3 nucleotides are TGTGCCAGTAGTAGCCCAGGGCAGTACTATGGCTACACCTTC. Amino acids: CASSSPGQYYGYTF.